This T cell receptor beta chain was captured in a study of human T cells and chemical hapten exposure. Study as a whole: Slight differences in pooled library volume were the main source of varying TCR yields across samples. The study's findings and limits: Compared with pre-sensitization or healthy control sets, expanded TCRs clustered more.

Time point in this sample: patch test 2, 6 weeks after DPC sensitization. Sample treatment: therapeutic diphenylcyclopropenone sensitization with weekly scalp DPC. This clonotype was counted ten times or more. Its antigen is unknown. V was shortened by 0 bases and J by 5 bases, with 17 bases between the two germline ends. The CDR3 is 17 amino acids. Germline CDR1 and CDR2: SGHVS and FQNEAQ. TCRdb passed the RACE reads through MiXCR, listing each CDR3 protein once. The profile shows about 95,000 distinct CDR3 sequences, about 10% of them singletons. This material consisted of whole blood, taken in connection with sensitization to the hapten diphenylcyclopropenone (DPC). The chain uses TRBV7-8 and TRBJ1-5; D uncertain. The sequence was collected from a woman in her 40s with alopecia areata. Some clones in this sample may be carry-over from other donors' samples. CDR3 loop: CASSLAVVRTLDQPQHF. The CDR3 bases are TGTGCCAGCAGCTTAGCGGTGGTTCGAACGTTAGATCAGCCCCAGCATTTT.